This T cell receptor (beta chain) appears in the sequencing data of a study of shared clonotypes between healthy human individuals. Findings and caveats of the study: Sorted-subset sequencing, rarefaction showed, was incomplete despite large depth. On the whole, naive subsets had larger estimated richness than memory subsets had. Non-shared clonotypes had lower generation probabilities than those shared by all four donors.

As concerns this clone: Its matching antigen is unknown.

Sorted-subset replicate PCR reactions contained roughly 200 ng DNA, corresponding to some 29,000 T cell genomes. The assay was immunoSEQ multiplex PCR, and TCRdb's table has in-frame clones only and misses some. Counted here are approximately 2.3 million clones, more than 80% occurring once; the ten biggest clones make up 0.39%. CDR1 is LNHDA and CDR2 is SQIVND in the germline V gene (reference sequence). The V end was cut by 5 bases, the J end by 4 bases, with 11 bases between. CDR3 length: 13 residues. The V and J genes are TRBV19 and TRBJ2-5; D remains ambiguous. The sequence was collected from a man between 18 and 29 years old in good health. Some clones in this sample may be carry-over from other donors' samples. Sequenced sample: naive CD4+ T cells from PBMCs. Stated subset: CD45RA+ positively selected. CDR3 sequence (DNA): TGTGCCAGTAGTGAGACCCCTGGAGAGACCCAGTACTTC. Encoded protein: CASSETPGETQYF. The whole variable domain, remainder taken from reference TRBV19 and TRBJ2-5, is DGGITQSPKYLFRKEGQNVTLSCEQNLNHDAMYWYRQDPGQGLRLIYYSQIVNDFQKGDIAEGYSVSREKKESFPLTVTSAQKNPTAFYLCASSETPGETQYFGPGTRLLVL.